One and the same sample provided the 27 T cell receptor beta chains below, sequenced in a study of cytomegalovirus exposure and HLA in healthy donors. PCR amplification relied on 60 Vbeta primers (plus 13 Jbeta primers). Profiled with immunoSEQ multiplex PCR; TCRdb holds only in-frame clones, not every one. The sample totals roughly 60,000 clones. The sample consisted of PBMCs. Receptor source: a woman aged 18-29 years in good health and CMV-seronegative.

The chain joins TRBV6-4 to TRBJ1-1, with D possibly being TRBD1 (6 bases). The germline gives CDR1 MRHNA, CDR2 SNTAGT. The CDR3 totals 13 residues. V lost 5 bases, J lost 1 base, and 8 bases lay in between. The CDR3 sequence is CASSSGENTEAFF. The CDR3 bases are TGTGCCAGCAGTTCAGGGGAGAACACTGAAGCTTTCTTT.

The V and J genes are TRBV9 and TRBJ2-7; 8 bases match TRBD2. Germline lookup yields CDR1 SGDLS and CDR2 YYNGEE. The CDR3 totals 18 residues. With V trimmed by 1 base and J by 3 bases, 15 bases remained unmatched. In nucleotides, the CDR3 is TGTGCCAGCAGCGTACTCGGCCCAGCGGGAGCCTTTCTCTACGAGCAGTACTTC. Protein sequence: CASSVLGPAGAFLYEQYF.

The V gene is TRBV5-1, the J gene TRBJ1-3, with D possibly TRBD1 on 6 matching bases. The CDR3 loop spans 15 amino acids. V lost 2 bases and J 4 bases, leaving 13 bases between the germline ends. Germline CDR1 and CDR2: SGHRS and YFSETQ. The CDR3 bases are TGCGCCAGCAGCTTACTGACAGGTTACGGAAACACCATATATTTT. Translated, it gives CASSLLTGYGNTIYF.

CDR3 in DNA: TGTGCCAGCAGCCCCGGAACAGGGGGCGTTACTGAAGCTTTCTTT. This translates into CASSPGTGGVTEAFF. The gene calls are TRBV9 and TRBJ1-1; the match to TRBD1 covers 9 bases. The CDR3 has 15 amino acids. Germline CDR1 reads SGDLS; CDR2 reads YYNGEE. V was pared by 4 bases and J by 5 bases, with 9 bases of the junction left unmatched.

V is TRBV7-9 and J is TRBJ2-7; D gene uncertain. CDR1 and CDR2 (germline): SEHNR, FQNEAQ (reference sequence). V lost 10 bases and J 5 bases, leaving 12 bases between the germline ends. The CDR3 runs 11 residues. This CDR3 reads CATGAVDEQYF. The CDR3 nucleotides read TGTGCCACCGGCGCGGTAGACGAGCAGTACTTC.

The rearrangement links TRBV5-4 to TRBJ2-5; D remains ambiguous. This CDR3 comprises 12 residues. Deletions cut 4 bases from V and 0 bases from J, with 4 bases between. CDR1 and CDR2 from the germline V gene are SGHNT and YYREEE (reference sequence). This CDR3 is CASSINQETQYF. Here the CDR3 DNA reads TGTGCCAGCAGCATCAACCAAGAGACCCAGTACTTC.

V and J are TRBV5-1 and TRBJ2-2; tentative D call: TRBD1 (5 bases). V was pared by 2 bases and J by 3 bases, with 11 bases between. The CDR3 has 15 residues. The germline gives CDR1 SGHRS, CDR2 YFSETQ. CDR3 sequence: CASSFGRADTGELFF. The CDR3 nucleotides are TGCGCCAGCAGCTTCGGCAGGGCGGACACCGGGGAGCTGTTTTTT.

The J gene is TRBJ2-7, the V gene TRBV6-5; a possible D gene is TRBD1 (6 bases). This CDR3 has 14 residues. V shed 4 bases and J shed 4 bases, with 14 bases lying between them. Looked up from germline, CDR1 is MNHEY and CDR2 is SVGAGI. CDR3 residues: CASSSGTYLYEQYF. The CDR3 DNA follows: TGTGCCAGCAGTTCCGGGACATACCTATACGAGCAGTACTTC.

The chain recombines TRBV15 with TRBJ1-2; D gene uncertain. V lost 5 bases to trimming and J lost 5 bases, with 15 bases between them. CDR1 is LNHNV and CDR2 is YYDKDF in the germline V gene (reference sequence). The CDR3 spans 14 residues. CDR3 in amino acids: CATSRGRVPYGYTF. CDR3 nucleotide sequence: TGTGCCACCAGCCGTGGTCGGGTTCCTTATGGCTACACCTTC.

V and J are TRBV6-6 and TRBJ2-1; weak D call: TRBD2 (7 bases). The germline CDR1 and CDR2 sequences are MNHNY and SVGAGI (reference sequence). V was cut by 6 bases and J by 7 bases, with 19 bases left in between. This CDR3 region has 15 residues. The CDR3 DNA is TGTGCCAGCAGGTATCGGGGGCCCGGGGGGAATGAGCAGTTCTTC. Its translation is CASRYRGPGGNEQFF.

The rearrangement uses TRBV5-4 and TRBJ1-1; a possible D gene is TRBD1 (6 bases). Deletions cut 0 bases from V and 1 base from J, with 16 bases between. Germline loops: CDR1 SGHNT, CDR2 YYREEE (reference sequence). The CDR3 consists of 17 residues. The CDR3 coding sequence is TGTGCCAGCAGCTTGGAGGTTTGGCAGGGGCGGAACACTGAAGCTTTCTTT. Amino acids: CASSLEVWQGRNTEAFF.

This chain links TRBV27 with TRBJ2-4; 11 nucleotides align to TRBD1. The ends lost 3 bases at V and 8 bases at J; junction bases unmatched: 6. In germline, CDR1 is MNHEY, CDR2 SMNVEV (reference sequence). The CDR3 contains 15 residues. The CDR3 here is CASSFQGQGADIQYF. Written as DNA, the CDR3 is TGTGCCAGCAGTTTCCAAGGACAGGGGGCGGACATTCAGTACTTC.

The V and J genes are TRBV4-1 and TRBJ2-7; 8 bases line up with TRBD1. This CDR3 is built from 13 residues. V was pared by 4 bases and J by 5 bases, with 4 bases of the junction left unmatched. Looked up from germline, CDR1 is MGHRA and CDR2 is YSYEKL. The CDR3 loop reads CASSPQTGDEQYF. As DNA, the CDR3 is TGCGCCAGCAGCCCCCAGACAGGGGACGAGCAGTACTTC.

This chain uses TRBV4-2 with TRBJ2-7; TRBD1 matches at 9 bases. Germline CDR1 reads LGHNA; CDR2 reads YNFKEQ. The CDR3 is made up of 18 amino acids. V lost 3 bases, J lost 1 base, and 13 bases stayed unmatched. The CDR3 nucleotides read TGTGCCAGCAGCCACCCGGCAAACCGGGACAGGGATTCCTACGAGCAGTACTTC. Protein product: CASSHPANRDRDSYEQYF.

V and J are TRBV5-8 and TRBJ1-1; D perhaps matches TRBD1 (6 bases). The CDR3 is 16 residues long. Deletions cut 0 bases from V and 1 base from J, with 13 bases between. CDR1 SGHTS and CDR2 YDEGEE come from the germline V gene. The CDR3 loop is CASSLGQGLKNTEAFF. CDR3 coding DNA: TGTGCCAGCAGCTTGGGGCAGGGGCTGAAGAACACTGAAGCTTTCTTT. Full variable domain (rest looked up from reference TRBV5-8 and TRBJ1-1): EAGVTQSPTHLIKTRGQQATLRCSPISGHTSVYWYQQALGLGLQFLLWYDEGEERNRGNFPPRFSGRQFPNYSSELNVNALELEDSALYLCASSLGQGLKNTEAFFGQGTRLTVV.

The V and J genes are TRBV10-3 and TRBJ2-7, with D perhaps matching TRBD2 (5 bases). The germline V gene encodes CDR1 ENHRY and CDR2 SYGVKD. The ends were cut back, 2 bases at V and 3 bases at J, with 11 bases in the middle. The CDR3 runs to 14 residues. CDR3 residues: CAISEPPGNYEQYF. CDR3 DNA: TGTGCCATCAGTGAGCCCCCGGGGAACTACGAGCAGTACTTC.

V is TRBV12-5 and J is TRBJ1-1; D unresolved. Germline-derived CDR1 and CDR2 are LGHNT and FRNRAP. The V end was cut by 3 bases, the J end by 6 bases, with 11 bases between. The CDR3 contains 13 residues. The CDR3 is CASGLEAGSEAFF. CDR3 bases: TGTGCTAGTGGTTTAGAGGCTGGCTCTGAAGCTTTCTTT.

The rearrangement joins TRBV11-2 to TRBJ1-6; D remains unclear. Germline CDR1 and CDR2: SGHAT and FQNNGV. V lost 2 bases to trimming and J lost 2 bases, with 7 bases between them. This CDR3 spans 15 amino acids. CDR3 in amino acids: CASSLPRAYNSPLHF. CDR3 bases: TGTGCCAGCAGCTTACCTCGCGCCTATAATTCACCCCTCCACTTT. Full variable domain (remainder filled in from reference TRBV11-2 and TRBJ1-6): EAGVAQSPRYKIIEKRQSVAFWCNPISGHATLYWYQQILGQGPKLLIQFQNNGVVDDSQLPKDRFSAERLKGVDSTLKIQPAKLEDSAVYLCASSLPRAYNSPLHFGNGTRLTVT.

This chain joins TRBV5-6 and TRBJ1-2; TRBD1 might be the D (6 bases). Germline V gene data show CDR1 as SGHDT and CDR2 as YYEEEE. The CDR3 consists of 17 residues. Deletions cut 0 bases from V and 7 bases from J, with 22 bases between. The CDR3 nucleotides are TGTGCCAGCAGCTTGGTAAAAGCCAGGGGAAGGGATTTTGGCTACACCTTC. The encoded protein is CASSLVKARGRDFGYTF.

CDR3 amino acids: CASSVRGGGGTGELFF. The CDR3 DNA is TGTGCCAGCAGTGTTAGAGGAGGGGGGGGGACCGGGGAGCTGTTTTTT. This sequence joins TRBV6-1 and TRBJ2-2, with TRBD2 as a possible D gene (7 bases). The CDR3 has 16 residues. Germline V CDR1 and CDR2: MNHNS, SASEGT. V was pared by 4 bases and J by 5 bases, with 17 bases between.

The rearrangement uses TRBV5-1 and TRBJ2-5; D remains ambiguous. CDR1 and CDR2 (germline): SGHRS, YFSETQ. CDR3 length equals 14 residues. Between the trimmed V and J ends, which lost 4 bases and 4 bases, there was a span of 14 bases. CDR3 amino acids: CASSPLLGGETQYF. As DNA, the CDR3 is TGCGCCAGCAGCCCCCTCCTCGGTGGAGAGACCCAGTACTTC. The full variable domain, in which reference TRBV5-1 and TRBJ2-5 provide the parts outside the CDR3, is KAGVTQTPRYLIKTRGQQVTLSCSPISGHRSVSWYQQTPGQGLQFLFEYFSETQRNKGNFPGRFSGRQFSNSRSEMNVSTLELGDSALYLCASSPLLGGETQYFGPGTRLLVL.

The chain recombines TRBV7-6 with TRBJ2-7, with D maybe TRBD2 (5 bases). The germline CDR1 and CDR2 sequences are SGHVS and FNYEAQ. The CDR3 is 14 residues long. V was clipped by 5 bases and J by 3 bases, with 14 bases between them. The CDR3 protein is CASSLDEGDYEQYF. The CDR3 DNA reads as TGTGCCAGCAGCCTGGACGAGGGCGACTACGAGCAGTACTTC.

The genes are TRBV18 and TRBJ2-5; 7 nucleotides align to TRBD1. V gave up 3 bases and J gave up 4 bases; unmatched junction bases: 5. The CDR3 covers 14 residues. Germline loops: CDR1 KGHSH, CDR2 LQKENI. The CDR3 nucleotides are TGTGCCAGCTCACCGTCGAGGGGGCGAGAGACCCAGTACTTC. Protein sequence: CASSPSRGRETQYF.

The chain has TRBV6-6 and TRBJ2-7; 7 bases agree with TRBD2. Germline V gives CDR1 MNHNY, CDR2 SVGAGI (reference sequence). Trimming took 5 bases from V and 6 from J; bases not matched to a gene: 7. The CDR3 sequence is 13 residues long. The CDR3 loop reads CASSPRLASEQYF. DNA for the CDR3: TGTGCCAGCAGTCCCAGACTAGCTTCCGAGCAGTACTTC.

This sequence joins TRBV19 and TRBJ1-1, with TRBD1 matching over 9 bases. The CDR3 spans 13 residues. The ends lost 5 bases at V and 11 bases at J; junction bases unmatched: 9. From germline, CDR1 is LNHDA and CDR2 SQIVND (reference sequence). This CDR3 is CASSLPGQGTAFF. CDR3 in DNA: TGTGCCAGTAGTCTTCCTGGACAGGGGACGGCTTTCTTT.

The chain couples TRBV6-5 to TRBJ1-2; TRBD1 agrees at 7 bases. Losses at the gene ends were 7 bases for V and 4 bases for J; bases not matched to a gene: 12. This CDR3 contains 15 residues. Germline-derived CDR1 and CDR2 are MNHEY and SVGAGI. The CDR3 sequence: CASMPDRTIFYGYTF. CDR3 bases: TGTGCCAGCATGCCGGACAGGACAATTTTCTATGGCTACACCTTC.

The J gene is TRBJ2-1, the V gene TRBV5-1; 12 positions agree with TRBD2. V lost 3 bases, J lost 7 bases, and 8 bases stayed unmatched. The CDR3 spans 16 residues. CDR1 and CDR2 (germline): SGHRS, YFSETQ. The CDR3 DNA reads TGCGCCAGCAGCTCGTGGACTAGCGGGATTACGAATGAGCAGTTCTTC. It yields the protein CASSSWTSGITNEQFF.